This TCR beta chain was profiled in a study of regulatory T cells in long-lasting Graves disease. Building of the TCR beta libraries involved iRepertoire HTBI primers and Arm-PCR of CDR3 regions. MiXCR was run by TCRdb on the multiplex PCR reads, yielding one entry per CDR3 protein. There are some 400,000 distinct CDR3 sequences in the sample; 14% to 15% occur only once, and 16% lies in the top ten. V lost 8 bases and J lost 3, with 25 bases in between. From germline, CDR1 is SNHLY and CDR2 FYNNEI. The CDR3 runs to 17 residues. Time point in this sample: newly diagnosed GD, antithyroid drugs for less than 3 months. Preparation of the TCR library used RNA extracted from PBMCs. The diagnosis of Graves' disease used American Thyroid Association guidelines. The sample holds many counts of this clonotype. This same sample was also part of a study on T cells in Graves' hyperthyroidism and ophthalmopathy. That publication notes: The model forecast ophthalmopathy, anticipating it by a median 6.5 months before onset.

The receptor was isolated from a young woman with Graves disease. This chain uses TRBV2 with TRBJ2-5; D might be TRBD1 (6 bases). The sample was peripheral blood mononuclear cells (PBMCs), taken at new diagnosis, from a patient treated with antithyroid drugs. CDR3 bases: TGTGCCAGCGAAAGAGACAGGTTCGTCCCCACCGAAGAGACCCAGTACTTC. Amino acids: CASERDRFVPTEETQYF.